A single sample gave rise to the 5 T cell receptor beta chains below, sequenced in a study of shared clonotypes between healthy human individuals. Profiled with immunoSEQ multiplex PCR; TCRdb holds only in-frame clones, not every one. The sample records 800,000 to 1,200,000 clones, around 78% being singletons. The sequencing input was memory CD4+ T cells from PBMCs. Subset here: CD45RA-negative fraction. Every receptor here comes from a man younger than 35 in good health. Some clones in this sample may be carry-over from other donors' samples.

This chain connects TRBV7-2 to TRBJ1-1, with D uncertain. Germline assignment: CDR1 SGHTA and CDR2 FQGNSA. This CDR3 contains 16 residues. Deletions cut 0 bases from V and 1 base from J, with 12 bases between. The CDR3 here is CASSLAGGGSNTEAFF. The CDR3 bases are TGTGCCAGCAGCTTAGCGGGAGGAGGGTCGAACACTGAAGCTTTCTTT.

This chain connects TRBV7-2 to TRBJ2-1, with D maybe TRBD2 (6 bases). V lost 3 bases to trimming and J lost 4 bases, with 13 bases between them. CDR3 size: 15 residues. CDR1 SGHTA and CDR2 FQGNSA come from the germline V gene. The chain's CDR3 is CASSFTGTPYNEQFF. The CDR3 DNA reads as TGTGCCAGCAGCTTTACCGGGACTCCTTACAATGAGCAGTTCTTC.

The V gene is TRBV6-6, the J gene TRBJ1-2; tentative D call: TRBD1 (5 bases). Germline values: CDR1 MNHNY, CDR2 SVGAGI (reference sequence). V was pared by 5 bases and J by 2 bases, with 12 bases between. CDR3 length equals 14 residues. The CDR3 region is CASSMGWGNYGYTF. The CDR3, as DNA: TGTGCCAGCAGTATGGGATGGGGGAACTATGGCTACACCTTC.

This clone was detected only a few times. This chain uses TRBV5-1 with TRBJ1-1; no clear D gene. CDR3 size: 13 residues. V lost 5 bases to trimming and J lost 1 base, with 9 bases between them. The germline gives CDR1 SGHRS, CDR2 YFSETQ. The CDR3 protein is CASRLQQNTEAFF. The CDR3 nucleotides are TGCGCCAGCAGGTTACAACAGAACACTGAAGCTTTCTTT. Full variable domain (outside the CDR3, taken from reference TRBV5-1 and TRBJ1-1): KAGVTQTPRYLIKTRGQQVTLSCSPISGHRSVSWYQQTPGQGLQFLFEYFSETQRNKGNFPGRFSGRQFSNSRSEMNVSTLELGDSALYLCASRLQQNTEAFFGQGTRLTVV.

Comments on this clone: At the DNA level, this CDR3 is encoded by other sequences in the same sample as well. The chain joins TRBV18 to TRBJ2-3; 8 nucleotides align to TRBD2. Germline V gene lookup returns CDR1 KGHSH and CDR2 LQKENI. The CDR3 totals 13 residues. V dropped 6 bases and J dropped 1; count of bases not matched to a gene: 0. CDR3 amino acids: CASSTSGTDTQYF. Here the CDR3 DNA reads TGTGCCAGCTCGACTAGCGGCACAGATACGCAGTATTTT.